The entry below describes one T cell receptor (beta chain). Its antigen is not known. This sequence may be a read error, since a much larger clone differs from it by one base. The V gene's germline CDR1 is LGHDT and CDR2 YNNKEL (reference sequence). The CDR3 has 11 amino acids. These data belong to a study of regulatory T cells in long-lasting Graves disease. The sample's time point: newly diagnosed GD, antithyroid drugs for less than 3 months. RNA from PBMCs was the source of the TCR library. Investigators prepared the TCR beta libraries by applying iRepertoire HTBI primers and Arm-PCR of CDR3 regions. From the multiplex PCR reads, TCRdb called clonotypes with MiXCR, one entry per CDR3 protein. The repertoire includes roughly 220,000 distinct CDR3 sequences, 18% of them detected once, and approximately 24% sits in the top ten. Findings and limits, study-wide: Not thyroid tissue but only peripheral blood was studied.

This receptor was identified in a female donor with Graves disease. Sequences were derived from peripheral blood mononuclear cells (PBMCs), sampled at new diagnosis, from a patient treated with antithyroid drugs. V is TRBV3-1 and J is TRBJ2-7; D uncertain. DNA for the CDR3: TGTGCCAGCAGCCAAGATCTCGAGCAGTGCTTC. This sequence encodes CASSQDLEQCF.